This T cell receptor (beta chain) was sequenced during a study of blood T cell repertoires in COVID-19. The assay was immunoSEQ multiplex PCR, and TCRdb's table has in-frame clones only and misses some. The sample records 200,000 to 300,000 clones, roughly 87% being singletons. With 5 bases removed from V and 6 bases from J, the gap between germline ends came to 16 bases. CDR1 SGHTA and CDR2 FQGNSA come from the germline V gene. The CDR3 loop spans 14 amino acids. Source material: peripheral blood. The TCR comes from a human donor in a cohort sampled during active COVID-19. This rearrangement joins TRBV7-2 to TRBJ1-1, with unresolved D. Here the CDR3 reads CASSPRAGTSEAFF. The CDR3 nucleotides are TGTGCCAGCAGCCCCCGAGCAGGAACCTCTGAAGCTTTCTTT.